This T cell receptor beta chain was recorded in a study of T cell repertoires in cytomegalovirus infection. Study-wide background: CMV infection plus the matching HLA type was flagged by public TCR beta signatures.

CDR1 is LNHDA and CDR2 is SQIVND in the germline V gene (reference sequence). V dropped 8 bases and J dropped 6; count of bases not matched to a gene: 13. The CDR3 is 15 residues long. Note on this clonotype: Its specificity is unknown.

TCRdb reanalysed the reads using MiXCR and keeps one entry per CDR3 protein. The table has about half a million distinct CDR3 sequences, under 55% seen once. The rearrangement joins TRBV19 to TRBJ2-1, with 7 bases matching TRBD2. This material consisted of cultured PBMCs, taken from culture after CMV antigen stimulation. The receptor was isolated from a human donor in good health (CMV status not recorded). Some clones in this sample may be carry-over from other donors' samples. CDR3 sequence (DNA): TGTGCCAGTTCCACTTGGGGAGGGCCCGGCAATGAGCAGTTCTTC. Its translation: CASSTWGGPGNEQFF.